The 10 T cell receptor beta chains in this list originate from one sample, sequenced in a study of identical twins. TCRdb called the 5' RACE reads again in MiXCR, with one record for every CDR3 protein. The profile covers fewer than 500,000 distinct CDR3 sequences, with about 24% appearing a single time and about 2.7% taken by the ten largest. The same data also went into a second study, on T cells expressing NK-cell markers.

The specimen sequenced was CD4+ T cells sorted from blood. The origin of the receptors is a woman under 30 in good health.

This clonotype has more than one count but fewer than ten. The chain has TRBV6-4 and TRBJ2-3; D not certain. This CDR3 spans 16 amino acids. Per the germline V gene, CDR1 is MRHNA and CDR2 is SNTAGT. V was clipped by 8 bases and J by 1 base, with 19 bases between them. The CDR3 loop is CASLLKGTNGTDTQYF. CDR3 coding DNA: TGTGCCAGCCTCTTAAAGGGAACAAACGGCACAGATACGCAGTATTTT.

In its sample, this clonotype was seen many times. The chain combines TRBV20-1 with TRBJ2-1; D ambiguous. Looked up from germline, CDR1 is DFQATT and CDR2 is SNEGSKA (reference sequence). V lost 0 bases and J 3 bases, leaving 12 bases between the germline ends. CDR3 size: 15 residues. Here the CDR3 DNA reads TGCAGTGCTAGAGATCCAACCAAGAACTACAATGAGCAGTTCTTC. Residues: CSARDPTKNYNEQFF.

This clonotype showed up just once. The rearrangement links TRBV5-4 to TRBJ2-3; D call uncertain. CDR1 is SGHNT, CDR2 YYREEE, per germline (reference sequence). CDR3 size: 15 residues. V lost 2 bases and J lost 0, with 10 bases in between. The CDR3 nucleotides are TGTGCCAGCAGCTTAGAAGACCCTAGCACAGATACGCAGTATTTT. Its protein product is CASSLEDPSTDTQYF.

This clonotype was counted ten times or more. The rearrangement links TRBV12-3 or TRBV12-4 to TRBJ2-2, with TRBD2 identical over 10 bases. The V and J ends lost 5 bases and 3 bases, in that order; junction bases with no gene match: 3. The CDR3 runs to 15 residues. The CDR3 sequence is CASSRTSGDTGELFF. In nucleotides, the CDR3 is TGTGCCAGCAGTCGAACTAGCGGGGACACCGGGGAGCTGTTTTTT.

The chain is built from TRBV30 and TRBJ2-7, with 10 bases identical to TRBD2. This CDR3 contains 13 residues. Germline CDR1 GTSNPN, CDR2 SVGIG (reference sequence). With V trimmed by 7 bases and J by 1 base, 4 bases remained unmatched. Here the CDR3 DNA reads TGTGCCTCTGGACTAGCGGCGTCCTACGAGCAGTACTTC. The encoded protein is CASGLAASYEQYF. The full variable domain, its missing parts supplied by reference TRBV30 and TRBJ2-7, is SQTIHQWPATLVQPVGSPLSLECTVEGTSNPNLYWYRQAAGRGLQLLFYSVGIGQISSEVPQNLSASRPQDRQFILSSKKLLLSDSGFYLCASGLAASYEQYFGPGTRLTVT.

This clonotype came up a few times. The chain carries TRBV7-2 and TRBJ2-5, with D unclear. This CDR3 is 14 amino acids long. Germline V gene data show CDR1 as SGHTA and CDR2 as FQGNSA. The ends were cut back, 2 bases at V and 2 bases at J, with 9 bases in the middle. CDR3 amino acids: CASSLRTSQETQYF. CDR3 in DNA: TGTGCCAGCAGCTTACGTACATCGCAAGAGACCCAGTACTTC.

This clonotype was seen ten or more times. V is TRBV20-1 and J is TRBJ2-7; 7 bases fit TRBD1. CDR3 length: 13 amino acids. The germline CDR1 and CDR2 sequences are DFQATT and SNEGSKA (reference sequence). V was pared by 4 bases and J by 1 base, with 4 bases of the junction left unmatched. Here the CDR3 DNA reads TGCAGTGCTAAACGACAGGGATCCTACGAGCAGTACTTC. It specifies CSAKRQGSYEQYF.

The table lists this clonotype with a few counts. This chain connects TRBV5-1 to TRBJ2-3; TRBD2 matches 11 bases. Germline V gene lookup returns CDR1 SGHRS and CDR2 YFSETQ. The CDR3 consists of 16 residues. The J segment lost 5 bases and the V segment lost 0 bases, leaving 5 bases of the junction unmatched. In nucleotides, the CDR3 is TGCGCCAGCAGCTTGGTAACTAGCGGGAGCGGAGATACGCAGTATTTT. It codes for CASSLVTSGSGDTQYF.

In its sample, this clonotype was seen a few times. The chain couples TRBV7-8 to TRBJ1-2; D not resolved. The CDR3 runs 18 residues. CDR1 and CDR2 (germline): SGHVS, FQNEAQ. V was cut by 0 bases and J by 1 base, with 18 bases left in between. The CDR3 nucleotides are TGTGCCAGCAGCTTAGCTCCCTCCGGGGTGGGGATTAACTATGGCTACACCTTC. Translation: CASSLAPSGVGINYGYTF.

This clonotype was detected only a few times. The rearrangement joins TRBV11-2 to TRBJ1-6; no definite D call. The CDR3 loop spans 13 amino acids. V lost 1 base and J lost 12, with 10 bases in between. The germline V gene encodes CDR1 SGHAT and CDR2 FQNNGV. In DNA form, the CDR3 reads TGTGCCAGCAGCTTAGGTCGGGAGGAACCCCTCCACTTT. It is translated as CASSLGREEPLHF. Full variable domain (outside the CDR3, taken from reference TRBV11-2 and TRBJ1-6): EAGVAQSPRYKIIEKRQSVAFWCNPISGHATLYWYQQILGQGPKLLIQFQNNGVVDDSQLPKDRFSAERLKGVDSTLKIQPAKLEDSAVYLCASSLGREEPLHFGNGTRLTVT.